A selection of T cell receptor beta chains follows, all from one sample in a study of T cells in localized non-small cell lung cancer. Data came from immunoSEQ multiplex PCR; TCRdb stores just in-frame clones and leaves some out. Altogether about 39,000 clones are present, 70% to 80% being singletons, with the ten largest covering approximately 35%. This specimen consisted of PBMCs, obtained before any cancer treatment. These TCRs come from a woman between 40 and 69 years old with stage II squamous cell lung carcinoma. Each CDR3 is given with its conserved first and last residue. The D gene is left open where the match is weak. Clone size appears in some rows only: once, few, many, or a class for an expanded clone.

>TRBJ1-5|.|TRBV6-6|.
CASSPRGAVEAQHF
TGTGCCAGCAGCCCTAGAGGGGCCGTCGAGGCCCAGCATTTT
>TRBJ2-2|.|TRBV7-8|.
CASSLALTANTGELFF
TGTGCCAGCAGCTTAGCGTTAACAGCGAACACCGGGGAGCTGTTTTTT
>TRBJ2-7|.|TRBV5-6|.
CASARDTPNEQYF
TGTGCCAGCGCCCGGGACACCCCCAACGAGCAGTACTTC
>TRBJ1-1|.|TRBV14|TRBD1
CASARQGNTEAFF
TGTGCCAGCGCTAGACAGGGGAACACTGAAGCTTTCTTT
>TRBJ2-2|once|TRBV18|.
CASSPASENTGELFF
TGTGCCAGCTCACCAGCCTCAGAGAACACCGGGGAGCTGTTTTTT
>TRBJ1-5|.|TRBV5-1|.
CASSLGENQPQHF
TGCGCCAGCAGCTTAGGAGAAAATCAGCCCCAGCATTTT
>TRBJ1-3|.|TRBV7-9|.
CASSPPGQSAGNTIYF
TGTGCCAGCAGCCCACCGGGCCAGTCAGCTGGAAACACCATATATTTT
>TRBJ2-1|.|TRBV5-8|TRBD1
CASSWGPIRDRNYNEQFF
TGTGCCAGCAGCTGGGGACCCATCCGGGACAGGAATTACAATGAGCAGTTCTTC
>TRBJ2-2|.|TRBV5-1|.
CASSPQVPTGELFF
TGCGCCAGCAGCCCTCAAGTCCCCACCGGGGAGCTGTTTTTT
>TRBJ2-3|.|TRBV6-5|.
CASSTRERGDTQYF
TGTGCCAGCAGTACTCGGGAGAGGGGAGATACGCAGTATTTT
>TRBJ1-2|.|TRBV6-1|TRBD1
CASSEVTGGGYGYTF
TGTGCCAGCAGTGAAGTGACAGGGGGAGGCTATGGCTACACCTTC
>TRBJ1-6|.|TRBV5-1|.
CASSLEVGLSPLHF
TGCGCCAGCAGCTTGGAGGTGGGGTTGTCACCCCTCCACTTT
>TRBJ2-2|.|TRBV28|TRBD1
CASSLGGQPNTGELFF
TGTGCCAGCAGTTTAGGGGGACAGCCTAACACCGGGGAGCTGTTTTTT
>TRBJ1-4|once|TRBV28|.
CASGGGGINEKLFF
TGTGCCAGCGGGGGAGGGGGGATCAATGAAAAACTGTTTTTT
>TRBJ1-5|.|TRBV18|.
CASSPTEGRQPQHF
TGTGCCAGCTCACCTACAGAGGGAAGACAGCCCCAGCATTTT
>TRBJ1-2|.|TRBV7-8|.
CASSPARDINYGYTF
TGTGCCAGCAGCCCTGCCAGGGACATCAACTATGGCTACACCTTC
>TRBJ1-1|.|TRBV10-3|.
CAIRSRNELEAFF
TGTGCCATCAGGAGCCGTAATGAATTGGAAGCTTTCTTT
>TRBJ1-1|.|TRBV14|.
CASSQFMNTEAFF
TGTGCCAGCAGCCAGTTTATGAACACTGAAGCTTTCTTT
>TRBJ2-7|.|TRBV19|.
CASSQGVAGYEQYF
TGTGCCAGTAGTCAAGGGGTTGCAGGGTACGAGCAGTACTTC
>TRBJ1-3|.|TRBV4-3|.
CASSPGHTRSGNTIYF
TGCGCCAGCAGCCCGGGACACACTCGCTCTGGAAACACCATATATTTT
>TRBJ2-3|.|TRBV27|.
CASSLYPAGSTDTQYF
TGTGCCAGCAGTTTATACCCGGCGGGGAGCACAGATACGCAGTATTTT
>TRBJ2-7|.|TRBV28|TRBD2
CASGGLAETYEQYF
TGTGCCAGCGGGGGACTAGCCGAGACCTACGAGCAGTACTTC
>TRBJ1-6|once|TRBV18|TRBD1
CASSPGQGQNSPLHF
TGTGCCAGCTCACCAGGACAGGGGCAAAATTCACCCCTCCACTTT
>TRBJ1-5|.|TRBV7-9|.
CASSLGPWEPQHF
TGTGCCAGCAGCTTAGGCCCGTGGGAGCCCCAGCATTTT
>TRBJ2-1|.|TRBV19|.
CASSIDSYNEQFF
TGTGCCAGTAGTATCGACAGTTACAATGAGCAGTTCTTC
>TRBJ2-1|.|TRBV5-1|.
CASSLQGLNEQFF
TGCGCCAGCAGCTTACAGGGCCTGAATGAGCAGTTCTTC
>TRBJ2-5|.|TRBV7-2|.
CASSPRTAQETQYF
TGTGCCAGCAGCCCCCGGACAGCTCAAGAGACCCAGTACTTC
>TRBJ1-1|.|TRBV29-1|TRBD1
CSVGRSGGAEAFF
TGCAGCGTGGGTCGATCAGGGGGCGCTGAAGCTTTCTTT
>TRBJ1-3|.|TRBV6-5|TRBD1
CASFDRGLAGNTIYF
TGTGCCAGCTTCGACAGGGGCCTCGCTGGAAACACCATATATTTT
>TRBJ2-7|.|TRBV19|TRBD1
CASSMVGQGPYEQYF
TGTGCCAGTAGTATGGTGGGACAGGGGCCCTACGAGCAGTACTTC
>TRBJ1-4|.|TRBV4-3|.
CASSEGLGGEKLFF
TGCGCCAGCAGCGAGGGCCTAGGTGGGGAAAAACTGTTTTTT